The next 23 T cell receptor beta chains were all read from a single sample in a study of beta chain features in type 1 diabetes. Reverse transcription of all isolated RNA meant that expressed TCRB transcripts were sequenced. Produced via immunoSEQ multiplex PCR; TCRdb's table is partial and in-frame only. The table lists 250,000 to 350,000 clones, around 15% of them singletons, with approximately 6.7% in the top ten. Material: central memory CD4+ T cells from blood. These receptors were obtained from a man aged 30 to 39 in good health.

In this sample, this clone turned up many times. The J gene is TRBJ2-3, the V gene TRBV18; 7 bases are shared with TRBD2. The J segment lost 4 bases and the V segment lost 3 bases, leaving 10 bases of the junction unmatched. This CDR3 region has 16 residues. Germline V gene lookup returns CDR1 KGHSH and CDR2 LQKENI. CDR3 DNA sequence: TGTGCCAGCTCACCGTATTTGGGGAGGGACGCAGATACGCAGTATTTT. It specifies CASSPYLGRDADTQYF.

The rearrangement joins TRBV7-2 to TRBJ2-1; tentatively, D is TRBD2 (6 bases). Germline V gives CDR1 SGHTA, CDR2 FQGNSA. Trimming took off 3 bases at V and 2 bases at J, with 20 bases between the two ends. The CDR3 loop spans 18 amino acids. CDR3 bases: TGTGCCAGCAGCTTCCCGACGGTAGCGGCTTCCCCCTACAATGAGCAGTTCTTC. This codes for CASSFPTVAASPYNEQFF.

The rearrangement uses TRBV5-6 and TRBJ1-3; TRBD1 might be the D (5 bases). V was cut by 1 base and J by 0 bases, with 11 bases left in between. Germline CDR1 is SGHDT and CDR2 is YYEEEE. The CDR3 is made up of 16 amino acids. CDR3 sequence: CASSLFGGGSGNTIYF. The CDR3 region has the DNA TGTGCCAGCAGCTTGTTTGGCGGGGGCTCTGGAAACACCATATATTTT.

In its sample, this clone was seen many times. The gene calls are TRBV2 and TRBJ1-1, with 8 nucleotides matching TRBD1. The junction had 8 bases not matched to a gene; V was cut back by 7 bases and J by 4 bases. The CDR3 sequence is 14 residues long. CDR1 and CDR2 (germline): SNHLY, FYNNEI. The CDR3 protein is CASNRRGPGTEAFF. The CDR3, as DNA: TGTGCCAGCAACCGCAGGGGGCCAGGCACTGAAGCTTTCTTT.

The rearrangement uses TRBV4-3 and TRBJ2-1, with 12 bases fitting TRBD2. V lost 0 bases and J lost 7; bases outside the gene matches: 7. Germline V lookup: CDR1 LGHNA, CDR2 YSLEER. The CDR3 totals 17 residues. DNA of the CDR3: TGCGCCAGCAGCCAAGATCTAGCGGGGGGGCTTCTGAATGAGCAGTTCTTC. Amino acid sequence: CASSQDLAGGLLNEQFF.

J is TRBJ2-3 and V is TRBV18, with TRBD2 identical over 10 bases. The CDR3 sequence is 15 residues long. Germline assignment: CDR1 KGHSH and CDR2 LQKENI. J lost 4 bases, V lost 3 bases, and 4 bases had no gene match. CDR3 in DNA: TGTGCCAGCTCACCTACTAGCGGGAAGGCAGATACGCAGTATTTT. Translated: CASSPTSGKADTQYF.

The rearrangement uses TRBV7-2 and TRBJ2-5; weak D call: TRBD2 (5 bases). CDR1 and CDR2 from the germline V gene are SGHTA and FQGNSA. The CDR3 is 14 amino acids. V was trimmed by 5 bases and J by 9 bases, leaving 19 bases between them. In DNA form, the CDR3 reads TGTGCCAGCAGCCACAAGACCCAGTCGGAGGCCCAGTACTTC. Amino acids: CASSHKTQSEAQYF.

A few counts support this clone. The chain joins TRBV7-2 to TRBJ1-3; D unclear. Trimming removed 4 bases at V and 2 bases at J, with 15 bases between. Germline assignment: CDR1 SGHTA and CDR2 FQGNSA. The CDR3 length is 16 residues. CDR3 sequence reads: CASSSRPWTAGNTIYF. The CDR3 bases are TGTGCCAGCAGCTCCCGCCCTTGGACGGCTGGAAACACCATATATTTT.

The chain uses TRBV11-1 and TRBJ1-1, with D perhaps matching TRBD1 (5 bases). The CDR3 consists of 13 residues. The germline V gene encodes CDR1 SGHAT and CDR2 FQDESV (reference sequence). Deletions cut 3 bases from V and 6 bases from J, with 11 bases between. Written as DNA, the CDR3 is TGTGCCAGCAGCTTCGATCGGGACTCTGAAGCTTTCTTT. This translates into CASSFDRDSEAFF.

In this sample, this clone turned up a few times. This sequence joins TRBV7-9 and TRBJ2-5, with 9 nucleotides matching TRBD2. Germline V gene data show CDR1 as SEHNR and CDR2 as FQNEAQ (reference sequence). The CDR3 loop spans 13 amino acids. The V gene end was trimmed by 9 bases and the J gene end by 3 bases; junction bases not matched to a gene: 5. CDR3 nucleotides: TGTGCCAGTCAGTTAGCGGGAGAAGAGACCCAGTACTTC. Translating gives CASQLAGEETQYF.

This clone was seen only a few times. The rearrangement joins TRBV5-4 to TRBJ1-2; 7 nucleotides line up with TRBD1. CDR1 and CDR2 from the germline V gene are SGHNT and YYREEE (reference sequence). After removal of 4 bases from V and 5 bases from J, the junction contained 11 bases not matched to a gene. The CDR3 has 15 amino acids. The CDR3 DNA sequence: TGTGCCAGCAGCCCCGGACAGGCCCTGAGGTATGGCTACACCTTC. Amino acid sequence: CASSPGQALRYGYTF.

In this sample, this clone turned up a few times. The chain is built from TRBV7-2 and TRBJ2-3; TRBD1 or TRBD2 may be the D gene (5 bases each). With 8 bases removed from V and 4 bases from J, the gap between germline ends came to 19 bases. CDR3 length: 15 residues. CDR1 and CDR2 from the germline V gene are SGHTA and FQGNSA. CDR3 sequence reads: CASGPGGLVSDTQYF. CDR3 in DNA: TGTGCCAGCGGGCCTGGGGGTTTGGTGTCAGATACGCAGTATTTT.

This sequence joins TRBV30 and TRBJ1-3, with 8 bases matching TRBD1. There are 14 residues in the CDR3. Per germline, CDR1 GTSNPN and CDR2 SVGIG (reference sequence). J lost 4 bases, V lost 4 bases, and 6 bases had no gene match. DNA of the CDR3: TGTGCCTGGAACAGGGGGGTTCCCGGAAACACCATATATTTT. It yields the protein CAWNRGVPGNTIYF.

This clone appeared a few times. The CDR3 sequence is CASSLRSRGTGELFF. The CDR3 DNA reads TGCGCCAGCAGCTTGAGAAGCCGGGGGACCGGGGAGCTGTTTTTT. V and J are TRBV5-1 and TRBJ2-2; maybe TRBD2 (6 bases). Between the trimmed V and J ends, which lost 1 base and 5 bases, there was a span of 12 bases. Germline values: CDR1 SGHRS, CDR2 YFSETQ. CDR3 length equals 15 residues. Variable domain in full (rest from reference TRBV5-1 and TRBJ2-2): KAGVTQTPRYLIKTRGQQVTLSCSPISGHRSVSWYQQTPGQGLQFLFEYFSETQRNKGNFPGRFSGRQFSNSRSEMNVSTLELGDSALYLCASSLRSRGTGELFFGEGSRLTVL.

The chain carries TRBV5-4 and TRBJ1-4; 10 nucleotides agree with TRBD1. Germline V gene sequence: CDR1 SGHNT, CDR2 YYREEE (reference sequence). Trimming took 1 base from V and 10 from J; bases not matched to a gene: 7. This CDR3 has 15 residues. The chain's CDR3 is CASSLRDGQGVKLFF. The CDR3 bases are TGTGCCAGCAGCTTGAGGGATGGACAGGGGGTAAAACTGTTTTTT. The variable domain in full, with the rest retrieved from reference TRBV5-4 and TRBJ1-4, is ETGVTQSPTHLIKTRGQQVTLRCSSQSGHNTVSWYQQALGQGPQFIFQYYREEENGRGNFPPRFSGLQFPNYSSELNVNALELDDSALYLCASSLRDGQGVKLFFGSGTQLSVL.

This clone has a handful of counts. The chain links TRBV6-1 to TRBJ1-2, with D perhaps matching TRBD1 (6 bases). The V and J ends lost 10 bases and 8 bases respectively, with 20 bases between them. The CDR3 is made up of 13 amino acids. The germline CDR1 and CDR2 sequences are MNHNS and SASEGT. The CDR3 DNA follows: TGTGCCACCCTTGAGGGGGGGATGGTGGGCTACACCTTC. Translated, it gives CATLEGGMVGYTF.

This clone appeared a few times. The rearrangement joins TRBV5-5 to TRBJ1-1; weak D call: TRBD1 (5 bases). CDR1 SGHKS and CDR2 YYEKEE come from the germline V gene (reference sequence). This CDR3 is built from 13 residues. Deletions cut 5 bases from V and 5 bases from J, with 13 bases between. CDR3: CASSPGLGTEAFF. In DNA, the CDR3 is TGTGCCAGCAGTCCGGGGCTGGGGACTGAAGCTTTCTTT.

The genes are TRBV6-6 and TRBJ2-3, with TRBD2 identical over 7 bases. CDR3 length: 15 amino acids. CDR1 MNHNY and CDR2 SVGAGI come from the germline V gene (reference sequence). V trimming: 6 bases; J trimming: 2 bases; junction bases outside the gene matches: 8. CDR3: CASSFTGGFTDTQYF. The DNA for the CDR3 is TGTGCCAGCAGCTTTACCGGGGGGTTCACAGATACGCAGTATTTT.

In its sample, this clone was seen a few times. The rearrangement uses TRBV7-9 and TRBJ2-5; perhaps TRBD1 as D (5 bases). Germline-derived CDR1 and CDR2 are SEHNR and FQNEAQ (reference sequence). V shed 6 bases and J shed 2 bases, with 10 bases lying between them. The CDR3 has 13 residues. This CDR3 is CASRLDMQETQYF. In nucleotides, the CDR3 is TGTGCCAGCAGATTGGACATGCAAGAGACCCAGTACTTC.

The chain has TRBV6-5 and TRBJ2-6; unclear D gene. CDR3 length: 14 amino acids. The V end was cut by 7 bases, the J end by 0 bases, with 7 bases between. Per germline, CDR1 MNHEY and CDR2 SVGAGI. The DNA for the CDR3 is TGTGCCAGCAATGAGTACTCTGGGGCCAACGTCCTGACTTTC. Residues: CASNEYSGANVLTF.

A few counts support this clone. The V and J genes are TRBV9 and TRBJ2-5, with unresolved D. The CDR3 is 12 amino acids. The V end was cut by 0 bases, the J end by 5 bases, with 5 bases between. Germline CDR1 and CDR2: SGDLS and YYNGEE. The CDR3 is CASSVVGETQYF. DNA for the CDR3: TGTGCCAGCAGCGTAGTCGGGGAGACCCAGTACTTC.

About this clone: At one of its ends the junction is not consistent with the germline gene, which may arise from a read error. The chain has TRBV7-7 and TRBJ2-3, with D possibly TRBD2 on 5 matching bases. Looked up from germline, CDR1 is SSHAT and CDR2 is FNYEAQ (reference sequence). The CDR3 runs 14 residues. The CDR3, as DNA: TGTGCTAGCAGCTTAGCGTTGGGCACAGATACGCAGTATTTT. This encodes CASSLALGTDTQYF. The full variable domain, with the rest looked up from reference TRBV7-7 and TRBJ2-3, is GAGVSQSPRYKVTKRGQDVTLRCDPISSHATLYWYQQALGQGPEFLTYFNYEAQPDKSGLPSDRFSAERPEGSISTLTIQRTEQRDSAMYRCASSLALGTDTQYFGPGTRLTVL.

This clone has more than one count but fewer than ten. This chain joins TRBV6-6 and TRBJ2-7, with a possible D match to TRBD2 (6 bases). The V and J ends lost 2 bases and 2 bases respectively, with 16 bases between them. This CDR3 spans 16 amino acids. Looked up from germline, CDR1 is MNHNY and CDR2 is SVGAGI (reference sequence). The chain's CDR3 is CASSYVSGLATYEQYV. CDR3 sequence (DNA): TGTGCCAGCAGTTACGTTAGCGGACTTGCCACCTACGAGCAGTACGTC.